The 17 T cell receptor beta chains listed next were all sequenced from one sample in a study of CD8+ T cells in alopecia areata. It was cDNA, reverse transcribed from extracted RNA, that served as the sequencing template. Repertoires were generated with immunoSEQ multiplex PCR, while TCRdb's copy carries only in-frame clones and drops some. The sample gives some 180,000 clones, roughly 46% of which show up once; over 9.5% is in the top ten. Treatment of the sample: oral pan-JAK inhibitor, 5-10 mg twice daily. The sample consisted of CD8+ T cells sorted from blood, taken between weeks 51 and 54, from a patient treated with tofacitinib. The receptor set was obtained from a human donor with alopecia areata.

The count of this clone is one. The chain has TRBV13 and TRBJ1-2; no reliable D call. This CDR3 has 14 residues. The germline V gene encodes CDR1 PRHDT and CDR2 FYEKMQ (reference sequence). The germline V and J ends were trimmed by 0 bases and 0 bases, with 5 bases remaining between them. Written as DNA, the CDR3 is TGTGCCAGCAGCTTAGGGGAGGCTAACTATGGCTACACCTTC. Encoded protein: CASSLGEANYGYTF.

The CDR3 DNA reads as TGCAGCGTTACCCGGAAGGGAGTCTCCTATGGCTACACCTTC. Amino acid sequence: CSVTRKGVSYGYTF. This sequence joins TRBV29-1 and TRBJ1-2; D gene unclear. Trimming cost V 5 bases and J 4 bases, with 17 bases left between them. This CDR3 is built from 14 residues. Germline V gives CDR1 SQVTM, CDR2 ANQGSEA. Looking up the rest from reference TRBV29-1 and TRBJ1-2 gives the full variable domain: SAVISQKPSRDICQRGTSLTIQCQVDSQVTMMFWYRQQPGQSLTLIATANQGSEATYESGFVIDKFPISRPNLTFSTLTVSNMSPEDSSIYLCSVTRKGVSYGYTFGSGTRLTVV.

The rearrangement joins TRBV5-4 to TRBJ2-3; D is unresolved. Germline V lookup: CDR1 SGHNT, CDR2 YYREEE (reference sequence). The length of the CDR3 is 12 residues. V was trimmed by 1 base and J by 3 bases, leaving 3 bases between them. This chain's CDR3 is CASSLRTDTQYF. The CDR3 coding sequence is TGTGCCAGCAGCTTGAGGACAGATACGCAGTATTTT.

The rearrangement joins TRBV7-8 to TRBJ2-3; the match to TRBD2 covers 15 bases. From germline, CDR1 is SGHVS and CDR2 FQNEAQ. Germline trimming cut 1 base from V and 2 bases from J; bases unmatched to any gene: 7. CDR3 length: 19 residues. The CDR3 sequence: CASSLGAGTSGGLTDTQYF. The CDR3 DNA is TGTGCCAGCAGCTTAGGCGCCGGGACTAGCGGGGGGCTCACAGATACGCAGTATTTT.

This sequence joins TRBV7-3 and TRBJ2-3; D gene unclear. Deletions cut 5 bases from V and 0 bases from J, with 6 bases between. The CDR3 totals 13 residues. Germline CDR1 reads SGHTA; CDR2 reads FQGTGA. CDR3 amino acids: CASSQASTDTQYF. The CDR3 DNA sequence: TGTGCCAGCAGCCAGGCTAGCACAGATACGCAGTATTTT. The whole variable domain, remainder taken from reference TRBV7-3 and TRBJ2-3, is GAGVSQTPSNKVTEKGKYVELRCDPISGHTALYWYRQSLGQGPEFLIYFQGTGAADDSGLPNDRFFAVRPEGSVSTLKIQRTERGDSAVYLCASSQASTDTQYFGPGTRLTVL.

This clone was counted once. The junction departs from the called germline gene at one end, perhaps through a read error. The DNA for the CDR3 is TGTGCCAGCAGCGTAGGCCCTCATGACCTTAAGACCATCTTC. Amino acid sequence: CASSVGPHDLKTIF. V is TRBV9 and J is TRBJ2-1; D uncertain. CDR1 SGDLS and CDR2 YYNGEE come from the germline V gene. This CDR3 comprises 14 residues.

This sequence joins TRBV5-6 and TRBJ1-1, with 7 bases that match TRBD1. This CDR3 contains 13 residues. Per germline, CDR1 SGHDT and CDR2 YYEEEE. V shed 0 bases, J shed 9 bases, and the junction held 5 bases outside the gene matches. The chain's CDR3 is CASSLVGQEQAFF. The CDR3 DNA sequence: TGTGCCAGCAGCTTGGTCGGACAGGAACAAGCTTTCTTT. Using reference TRBV5-6 and TRBJ1-1 for the parts outside the CDR3, the full variable domain is DAGVTQSPTHLIKTRGQQVTLRCSPKSGHDTVSWYQQALGQGPQFIFQYYEEEERQRGNFPDRFSGHQFPNYSSELNVNALLLGDSALYLCASSLVGQEQAFFGQGTRLTVV.

The chain couples TRBV4-3 to TRBJ2-7, with a tentative D call TRBD1 (6 bases). Trimming pared 3 bases from V and 0 bases from J, leaving 12 bases between. The length of the CDR3 is 15 residues. Germline V gene data show CDR1 as LGHNA and CDR2 as YSLEER. The chain's CDR3 is CASSQLLDSSYEQYF. DNA for the CDR3: TGCGCCAGCAGCCAGCTTCTGGACAGCTCCTACGAGCAGTACTTC.

This clone was seen only a few times. V and J are TRBV27 and TRBJ1-1; D ambiguous. This CDR3 comprises 15 residues. The V end lost 0 bases, the J end lost 3 bases, and 11 bases lay between the germline ends. Germline V gene data show CDR1 as MNHEY and CDR2 as SMNVEV (reference sequence). The CDR3 reads CASSLSDAVDTEAFF. DNA for the CDR3: TGTGCCAGCAGTTTATCAGATGCGGTAGACACTGAAGCTTTCTTT.

This clone was observed a few times. The chain combines TRBV7-9 with TRBJ2-2; unclear D gene. Trimming took off 3 bases at V and 5 bases at J, with 13 bases between the two ends. Germline V gives CDR1 SEHNR, CDR2 FQNEAQ (reference sequence). This CDR3 is 15 amino acids long. As DNA, the CDR3 is TGTGCCAGCAGCTTCGGGCAGACCGGAACCGGGGAGCTGTTTTTT. Protein: CASSFGQTGTGELFF.

The chain carries TRBV7-9 and TRBJ1-1; 7 nucleotides agree with TRBD1. V trimming: 5 bases; J trimming: 11 bases; junction bases outside the gene matches: 11. CDR1 is SEHNR, CDR2 FQNEAQ, per germline (reference sequence). CDR3 length equals 13 residues. Here the CDR3 DNA reads TGTGCCAGCAGCCAGATGAGGGGGCCGCGGGCTTTCTTT. Its protein is CASSQMRGPRAFF.

The chain carries TRBV2 and TRBJ2-1; 9 bases line up with TRBD2. Germline assignment: CDR1 SNHLY and CDR2 FYNNEI. The trim removed 6 bases at V and 10 bases at J, leaving 7 bases unmatched. The CDR3 covers 13 residues. The CDR3 sequence: CASRGSGGAEQFF. The CDR3 nucleotides are TGTGCCAGCAGGGGTAGCGGGGGTGCGGAGCAGTTCTTC.

This chain links TRBV6-5 with TRBJ2-3; 7 bases are shared with TRBD2. J lost 2 bases, V lost 6 bases, and 8 bases had no gene match. The CDR3 sequence is 15 residues long. In germline, CDR1 is MNHEY, CDR2 SVGAGI. CDR3 sequence reads: CASSQVAGPTDTQYF. In nucleotides, the CDR3 is TGTGCCAGCAGCCAAGTAGCGGGCCCCACAGATACGCAGTATTTT.

The chain recombines TRBV18 with TRBJ2-1; 9 bases are shared with TRBD2. The CDR3 sequence is 18 residues long. Losses at the gene ends were 1 base for V and 0 bases for J; bases not matched to a gene: 7. Looked up from germline, CDR1 is KGHSH and CDR2 is LQKENI. In DNA, the CDR3 is TGTGCCAGCTCACCACTAGCGGGGGACCTAAGCTCCTACAATGAGCAGTTCTTC. Its translation: CASSPLAGDLSSYNEQFF.

V usage is TRBV27 and J usage is TRBJ1-1, with D possibly matching TRBD1 (6 bases). From germline, CDR1 is MNHEY and CDR2 SMNVEV (reference sequence). The V gene lost 7 bases and the J gene lost 1 base, with 10 bases spanning the gap. This CDR3 is 13 amino acids long. CDR3 loop: CASTWGPNTEAFF. CDR3 bases: TGTGCCAGCACATGGGGGCCGAACACTGAAGCTTTCTTT.

This chain links TRBV25-1 with TRBJ1-2; D gene ambiguous. Deletions cut 3 bases from V and 7 bases from J, with 12 bases between. CDR3 length: 13 amino acids. Germline V gene data show CDR1 as MGHDK and CDR2 as SYGVNS. CDR3 in amino acids: CASSDSGGSGYTF. CDR3 bases: TGTGCCAGCAGTGATTCTGGAGGCAGTGGCTACACCTTC.

This clone was seen a handful of times. The chain is built from TRBV5-1 and TRBJ2-6; D may be TRBD1 or TRBD2 (6 bases each). The CDR3 loop spans 15 amino acids. V gave up 3 bases and J gave up 3 bases, with 10 bases separating them. The germline V gene encodes CDR1 SGHRS and CDR2 YFSETQ. CDR3 residues: CASSSGGVGANVLTF. The CDR3 coding sequence is TGCGCCAGCAGCTCCGGGGGCGTTGGGGCCAACGTCCTGACTTTC.